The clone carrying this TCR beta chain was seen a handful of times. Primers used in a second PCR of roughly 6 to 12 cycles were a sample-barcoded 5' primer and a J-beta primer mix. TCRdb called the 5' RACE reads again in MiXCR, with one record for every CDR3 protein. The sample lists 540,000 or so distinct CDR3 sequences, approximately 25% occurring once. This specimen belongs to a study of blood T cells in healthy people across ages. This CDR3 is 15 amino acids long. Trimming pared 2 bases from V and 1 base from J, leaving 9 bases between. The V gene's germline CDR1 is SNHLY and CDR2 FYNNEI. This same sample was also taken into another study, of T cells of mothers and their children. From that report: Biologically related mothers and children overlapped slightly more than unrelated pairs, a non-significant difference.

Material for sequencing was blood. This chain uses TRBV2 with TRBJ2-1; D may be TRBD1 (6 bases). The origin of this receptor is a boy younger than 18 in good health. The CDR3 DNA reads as TGTGCCAGCAGTGAAAACAGGGATTCCTACAATGAGCAGTTCTTC. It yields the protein CASSENRDSYNEQFF.